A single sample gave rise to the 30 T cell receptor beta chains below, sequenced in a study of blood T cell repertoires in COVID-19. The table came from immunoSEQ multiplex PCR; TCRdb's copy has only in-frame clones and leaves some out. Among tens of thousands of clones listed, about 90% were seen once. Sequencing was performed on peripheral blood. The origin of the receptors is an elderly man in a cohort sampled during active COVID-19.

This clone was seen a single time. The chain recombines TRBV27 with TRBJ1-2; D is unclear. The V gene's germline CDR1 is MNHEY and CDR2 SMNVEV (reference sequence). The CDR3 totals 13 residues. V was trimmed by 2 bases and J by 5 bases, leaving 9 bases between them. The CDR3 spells CASSLRVEYGYTF. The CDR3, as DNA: TGTGCCAGCAGTTTACGGGTAGAGTATGGCTACACCTTC.

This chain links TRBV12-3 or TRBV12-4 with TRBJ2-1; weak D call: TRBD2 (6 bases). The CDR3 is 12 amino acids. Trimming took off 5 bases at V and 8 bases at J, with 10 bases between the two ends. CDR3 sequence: CASSGGLDEQFF. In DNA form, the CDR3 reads TGTGCCAGCAGTGGAGGGCTTGATGAGCAGTTCTTC.

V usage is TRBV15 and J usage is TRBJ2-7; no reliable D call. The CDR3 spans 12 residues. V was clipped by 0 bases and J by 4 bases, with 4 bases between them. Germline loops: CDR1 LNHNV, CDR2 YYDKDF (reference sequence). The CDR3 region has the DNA TGTGCCACCAGCAGAGAACAATACGAGCAGTACTTC. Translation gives CATSREQYEQYF. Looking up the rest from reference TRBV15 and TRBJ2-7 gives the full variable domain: DAMVIQNPRYQVTQFGKPVTLSCSQTLNHNVMYWYQQKSSQAPKLLFHYYDKDFNNEADTPDNFQSRRPNTSFCFLDIRSPGLGDTAMYLCATSREQYEQYFGPGTRLTVT.

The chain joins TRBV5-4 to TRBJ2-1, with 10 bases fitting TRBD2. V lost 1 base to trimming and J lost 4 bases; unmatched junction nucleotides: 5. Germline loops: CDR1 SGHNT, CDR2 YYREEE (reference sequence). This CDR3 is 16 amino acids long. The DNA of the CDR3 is TGTGCCAGCAGCTTGTCAGCGGGGGGGCTATACAATGAGCAGTTCTTC. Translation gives CASSLSAGGLYNEQFF.

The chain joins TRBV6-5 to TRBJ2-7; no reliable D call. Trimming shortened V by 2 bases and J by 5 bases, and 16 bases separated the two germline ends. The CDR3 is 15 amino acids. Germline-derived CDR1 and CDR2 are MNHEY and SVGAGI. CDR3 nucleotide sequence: TGTGCCAGCAGTTACCGTCGAGGAAGTCCCCACGAGCAGTACGTC. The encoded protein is CASSYRRGSPHEQYV.

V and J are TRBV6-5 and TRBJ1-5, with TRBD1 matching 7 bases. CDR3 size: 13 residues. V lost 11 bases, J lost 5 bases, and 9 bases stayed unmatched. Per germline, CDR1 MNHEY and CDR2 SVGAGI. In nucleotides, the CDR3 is TGTGCCTCCAGGGGGGCAGGGGATCAGCCCCAGCATTTT. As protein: CASRGAGDQPQHF.

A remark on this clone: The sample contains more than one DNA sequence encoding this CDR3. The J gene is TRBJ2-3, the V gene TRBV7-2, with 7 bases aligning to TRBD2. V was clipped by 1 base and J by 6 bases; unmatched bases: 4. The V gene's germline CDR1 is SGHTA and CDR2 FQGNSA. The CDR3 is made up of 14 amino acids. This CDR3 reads CASSLGGGRDTQYF. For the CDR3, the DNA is TGTGCCAGCAGCTTAGGGGGGGGTAGGGATACGCAGTATTTT.

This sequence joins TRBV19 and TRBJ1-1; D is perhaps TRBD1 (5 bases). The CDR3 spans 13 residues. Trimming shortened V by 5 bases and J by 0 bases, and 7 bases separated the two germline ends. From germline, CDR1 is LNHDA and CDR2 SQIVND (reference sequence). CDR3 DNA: TGTGCCAGTAGTTTGACAGTGAACACTGAAGCTTTCTTT. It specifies CASSLTVNTEAFF. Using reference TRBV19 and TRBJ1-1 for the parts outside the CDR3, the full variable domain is DGGITQSPKYLFRKEGQNVTLSCEQNLNHDAMYWYRQDPGQGLRLIYYSQIVNDFQKGDIAEGYSVSREKKESFPLTVTSAQKNPTAFYLCASSLTVNTEAFFGQGTRLTVV.

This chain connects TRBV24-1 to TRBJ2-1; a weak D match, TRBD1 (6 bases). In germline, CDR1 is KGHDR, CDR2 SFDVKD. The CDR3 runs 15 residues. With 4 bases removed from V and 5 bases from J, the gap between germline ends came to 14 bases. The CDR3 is CATSDPDRWDNEQFF. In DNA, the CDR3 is TGTGCCACCAGTGACCCTGACAGGTGGGACAATGAGCAGTTCTTC.

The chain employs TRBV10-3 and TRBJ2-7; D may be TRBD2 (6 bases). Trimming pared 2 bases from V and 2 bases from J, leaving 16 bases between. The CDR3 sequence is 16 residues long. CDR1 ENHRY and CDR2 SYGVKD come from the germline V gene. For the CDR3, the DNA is TGTGCCATCAGTGAGGGTAAAAGGACTACCACCTACGAGCAGTACTTC. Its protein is CAISEGKRTTTYEQYF.

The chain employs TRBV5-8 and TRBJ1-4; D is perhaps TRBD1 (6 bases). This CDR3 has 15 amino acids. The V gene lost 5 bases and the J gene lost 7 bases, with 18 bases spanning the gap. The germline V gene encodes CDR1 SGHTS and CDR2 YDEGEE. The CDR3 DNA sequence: TGTGCCAGCAGGGGCGGGGGGCGAAGGAGTGAAAAACTGTTTTTT. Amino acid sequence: CASRGGGRRSEKLFF.

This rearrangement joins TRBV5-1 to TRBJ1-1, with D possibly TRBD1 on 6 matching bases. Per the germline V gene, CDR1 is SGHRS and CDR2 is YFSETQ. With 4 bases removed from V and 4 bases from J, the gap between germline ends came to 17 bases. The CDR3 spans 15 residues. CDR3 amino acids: CASSPWGGGVTEAFF. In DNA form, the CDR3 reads TGCGCCAGCAGCCCCTGGGGAGGGGGGGTCACTGAAGCTTTCTTT.

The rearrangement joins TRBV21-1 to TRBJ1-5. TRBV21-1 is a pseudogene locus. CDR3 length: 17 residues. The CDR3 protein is CASSKGGGLLGNQPQHF. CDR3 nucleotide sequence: TGTGCCAGCAGCAAAGGGGGGGGGCTTCTCGGCAATCAGCCCCAGCATTTT.

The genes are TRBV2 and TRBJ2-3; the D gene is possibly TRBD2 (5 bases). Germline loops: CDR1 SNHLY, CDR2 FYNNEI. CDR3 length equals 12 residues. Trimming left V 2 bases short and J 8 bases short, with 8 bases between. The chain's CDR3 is CASSERGSTQYF. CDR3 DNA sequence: TGTGCCAGCAGTGAACGGGGATCTACGCAGTATTTT.

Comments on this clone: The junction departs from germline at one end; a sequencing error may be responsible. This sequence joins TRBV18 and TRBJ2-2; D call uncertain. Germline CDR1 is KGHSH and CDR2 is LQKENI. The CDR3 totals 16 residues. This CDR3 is CASSPPSLQAHGELFF. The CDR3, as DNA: TGTGCCAGCTCCCCACCCAGCTTGCAGGCTCACGGGGAGCTGTTTTTT.

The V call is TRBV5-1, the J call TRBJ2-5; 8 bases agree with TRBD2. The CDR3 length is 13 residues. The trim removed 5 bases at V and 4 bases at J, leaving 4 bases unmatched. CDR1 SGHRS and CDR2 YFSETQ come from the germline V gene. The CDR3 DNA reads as TGCGCCAGCAGAGGACTAGCAGGAGAGACCCAGTACTTC. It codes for CASRGLAGETQYF.

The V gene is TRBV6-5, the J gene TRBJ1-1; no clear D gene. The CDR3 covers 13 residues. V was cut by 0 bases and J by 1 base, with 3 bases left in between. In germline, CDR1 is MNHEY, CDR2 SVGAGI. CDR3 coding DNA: TGTGCCAGCAGTTACTCTCGGAACACTGAAGCTTTCTTT. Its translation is CASSYSRNTEAFF.

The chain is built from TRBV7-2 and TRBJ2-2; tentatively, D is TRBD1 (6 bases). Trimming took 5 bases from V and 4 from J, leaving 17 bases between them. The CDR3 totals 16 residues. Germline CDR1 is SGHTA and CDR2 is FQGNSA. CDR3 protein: CASSQNLGAGTGELFF. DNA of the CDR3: TGTGCCAGCAGCCAGAACTTGGGGGCGGGCACCGGGGAGCTGTTTTTT.

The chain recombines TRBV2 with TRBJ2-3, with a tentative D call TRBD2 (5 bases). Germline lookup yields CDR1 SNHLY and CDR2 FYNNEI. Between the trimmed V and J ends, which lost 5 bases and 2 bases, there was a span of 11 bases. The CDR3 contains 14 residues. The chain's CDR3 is CASSLLVTTDTQYF. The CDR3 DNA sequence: TGTGCCAGCAGTCTACTAGTCACCACAGATACGCAGTATTTT.

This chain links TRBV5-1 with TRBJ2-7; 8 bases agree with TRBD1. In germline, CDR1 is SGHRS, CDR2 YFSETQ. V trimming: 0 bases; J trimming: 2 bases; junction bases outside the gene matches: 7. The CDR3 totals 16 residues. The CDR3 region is CASSLASWTGTYEQYF. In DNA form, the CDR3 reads TGCGCCAGCAGCTTGGCCTCGTGGACAGGGACCTACGAGCAGTACTTC. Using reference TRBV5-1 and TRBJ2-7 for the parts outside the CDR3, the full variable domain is KAGVTQTPRYLIKTRGQQVTLSCSPISGHRSVSWYQQTPGQGLQFLFEYFSETQRNKGNFPGRFSGRQFSNSRSEMNVSTLELGDSALYLCASSLASWTGTYEQYFGPGTRLTVT.

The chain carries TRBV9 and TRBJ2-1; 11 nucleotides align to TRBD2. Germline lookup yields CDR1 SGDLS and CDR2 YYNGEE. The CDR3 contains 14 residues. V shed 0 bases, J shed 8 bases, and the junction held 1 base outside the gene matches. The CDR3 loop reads CASSVVAGGHEQFF. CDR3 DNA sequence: TGTGCCAGCAGCGTAGTAGCGGGGGGGCATGAGCAGTTCTTC.

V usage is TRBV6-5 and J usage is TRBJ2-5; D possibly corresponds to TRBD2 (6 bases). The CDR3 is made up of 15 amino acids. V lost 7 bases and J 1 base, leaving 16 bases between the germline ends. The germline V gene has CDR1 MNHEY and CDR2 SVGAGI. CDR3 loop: CASKKRVEFQETQYF. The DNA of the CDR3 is TGTGCCAGCAAAAAGCGGGTAGAGTTCCAAGAGACCCAGTACTTC.

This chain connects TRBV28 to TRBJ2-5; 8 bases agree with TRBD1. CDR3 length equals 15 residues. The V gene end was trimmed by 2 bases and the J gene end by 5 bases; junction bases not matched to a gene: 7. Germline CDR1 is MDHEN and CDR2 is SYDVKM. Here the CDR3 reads CASSLGQGAIETQYF. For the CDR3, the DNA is TGTGCCAGCAGTTTAGGCCAGGGGGCAATTGAGACCCAGTACTTC.

This chain's CDR3 is CASNLRPPAGTGINTGELFF. Here the CDR3 DNA reads TGTGCCAGCAACTTGAGACCCCCCGCCGGGACAGGGATTAACACCGGGGAGCTGTTTTTT. The chain has TRBV5-2 and TRBJ2-2; the table's TRBD1 call for D was not verified on the DNA. TRBV5-2 is recorded as a pseudogene. The CDR3 has 20 amino acids.

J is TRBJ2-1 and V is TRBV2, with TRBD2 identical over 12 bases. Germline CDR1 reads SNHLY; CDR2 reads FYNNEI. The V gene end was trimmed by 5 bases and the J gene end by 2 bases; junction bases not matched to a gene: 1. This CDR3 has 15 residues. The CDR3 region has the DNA TGTGCCAGCAGTTCTAGCGGGGGGGCCTACAATGAGCAGTTCTTC. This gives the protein CASSSSGGAYNEQFF.

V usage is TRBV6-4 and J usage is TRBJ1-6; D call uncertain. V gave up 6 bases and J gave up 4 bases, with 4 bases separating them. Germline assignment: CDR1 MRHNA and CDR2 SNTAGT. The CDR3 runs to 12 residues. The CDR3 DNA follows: TGTGCCAGCAGCAATTATAATTCACCCCTCCACTTT. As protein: CASSNYNSPLHF.

In DNA form, the CDR3 reads TGTGCCAGCAGCCAAGATCTGGGTTGGCAGGGGTGGGGGAGCTATAATGAAAAACTGTTTTTT. Translation gives CASSQDLGWQGWGSYNEKLFF. V and J are TRBV14 and TRBJ1-4; the D gene is possibly TRBD1 (6 bases). Trimming stripped 0 bases from V and 4 bases from J, with 27 bases between. Per the germline V gene, CDR1 is SGHDN and CDR2 is FVKESK. The CDR3 loop spans 21 amino acids.

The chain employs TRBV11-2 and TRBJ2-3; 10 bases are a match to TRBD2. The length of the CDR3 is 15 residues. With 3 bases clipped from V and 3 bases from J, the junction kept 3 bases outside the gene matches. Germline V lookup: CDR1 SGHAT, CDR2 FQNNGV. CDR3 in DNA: TGTGCCAGCAGCTTTGGGACTAGCGTAACAGATACGCAGTATTTT. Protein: CASSFGTSVTDTQYF. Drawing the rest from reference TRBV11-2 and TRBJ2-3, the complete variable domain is EAGVAQSPRYKIIEKRQSVAFWCNPISGHATLYWYQQILGQGPKLLIQFQNNGVVDDSQLPKDRFSAERLKGVDSTLKIQPAKLEDSAVYLCASSFGTSVTDTQYFGPGTRLTVL.

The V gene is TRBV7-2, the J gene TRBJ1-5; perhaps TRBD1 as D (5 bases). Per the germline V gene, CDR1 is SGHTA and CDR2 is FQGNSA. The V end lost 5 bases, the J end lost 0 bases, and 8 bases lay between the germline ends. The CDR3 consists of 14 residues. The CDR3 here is CASSHDSSNQPQHF. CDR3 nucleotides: TGTGCCAGCAGCCATGACAGTAGCAATCAGCCCCAGCATTTT.

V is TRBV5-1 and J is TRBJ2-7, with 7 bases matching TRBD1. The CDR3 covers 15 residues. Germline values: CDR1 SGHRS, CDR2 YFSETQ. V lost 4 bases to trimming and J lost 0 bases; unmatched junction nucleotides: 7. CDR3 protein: CASSPGTESSYEQYF. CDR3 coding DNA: TGCGCCAGCAGCCCCGGGACAGAGAGCTCCTACGAGCAGTACTTC.